The 5 T cell receptor beta chains listed next were all sequenced from one sample in a study of T cells in Graves' hyperthyroidism and ophthalmopathy. RNA transcripts yielded amplified TCR beta CDR3 regions. First-round RT-PCR with HTBI primers amplified the TCR CDR3 region. In TCRdb, the multiplex PCR reads were re-called with MiXCR into one record per CDR3 protein. The repertoire holds approximately 640,000 distinct CDR3 sequences, less than 45% seen once, with 6.5% to 9% in the top ten. Sequencing was done on a sample of peripheral blood or thyroid tissue (not recorded which). The receptors originated from an adult man with Graves' disease, either hyperthyroidism or ophthalmopathy (not recorded which).

This clonotype was seen many times. V and J are TRBV7-2 and TRBJ2-5; D is possibly TRBD1 (6 bases). Trimming pared 5 bases from V and 5 bases from J, leaving 12 bases between. Germline V gene data show CDR1 as SGHTA and CDR2 as FQGNSA. The CDR3 length is 13 residues. CDR3 amino acids: CASSIDRIETQYF. The CDR3 nucleotides read TGTGCCAGCAGCATTGACAGGATTGAGACCCAGTACTTC.

This clonotype has more than one count but fewer than ten. The CDR3 DNA reads as TGTGCCAGCAGCACCCGCTCCTACGAGCAGTACTTC. Protein product: CASSTRSYEQYF. The chain joins TRBV7-8 to TRBJ2-7; D remains ambiguous. The length of the CDR3 is 12 residues. Germline-derived CDR1 and CDR2 are SGHVS and FQNEAQ. Trimming removed 5 bases at V and 0 bases at J, with 5 bases between.

The V call is TRBV7-8, the J call TRBJ2-7, with 11 bases that match TRBD2. Germline CDR1 SGHVS, CDR2 FQNEAQ. The junction had 4 bases not matched to a gene; V was cut back by 0 bases and J by 3 bases. The CDR3 extends over 16 amino acids. The CDR3 DNA is TGTGCCAGCAGCTTAGCCGGGACTAGCGGATTCTACGAGCAGTACTTC. Its translation: CASSLAGTSGFYEQYF.

V gene TRBV5-6 combines with J gene TRBJ1-2; 8 nucleotides line up with TRBD1. J lost 8 bases, V lost 4 bases, and 10 bases had no gene match. This CDR3 contains 14 residues. Per the germline V gene, CDR1 is SGHDT and CDR2 is YYEEEE. The CDR3: CASSHKQGAWGYTF. The CDR3 DNA sequence: TGTGCCAGCAGCCATAAGCAGGGGGCGTGGGGCTACACCTTC.

This chain links TRBV7-9 with TRBJ2-7; 8 nucleotides align to TRBD1. CDR1 SEHNR and CDR2 FQNEAQ come from the germline V gene (reference sequence). With V trimmed by 9 bases and J by 0 bases, 7 bases remained unmatched. This CDR3 has 14 residues. CDR3 residues: CASRYRGSSYEQYF. The DNA for the CDR3 is TGTGCCAGTAGGTACAGGGGGAGCTCCTACGAGCAGTACTTC. The full variable domain, its missing parts supplied by reference TRBV7-9 and TRBJ2-7, is DTGVSQNPRHKITKRGQNVTFRCDPISEHNRLYWYRQTLGQGPEFLTYFQNEAQLEKSRLLSDRFSAERPKGSFSTLEIQRTEQGDSAMYLCASRYRGSSYEQYFGPGTRLTVT.